Listed here are 7 T cell receptor beta chains from one sample, sequenced in a study of OX40 agonist ivuxolimab in advanced cancers. Using immunoSEQ multiplex PCR, the repertoire was profiled, and TCRdb retains in-frame clones only, with some absent. The table has 65,000 to 80,000 clones, roughly 85% seen once. The material was CD4+ or CD8+ T cells sorted from blood, obtained in a trial of the OX40 agonist ivuxolimab. These receptors were obtained from an adult with an advanced solid tumor such as melanoma, head and neck, liver or kidney cancer.

V usage is TRBV19 and J usage is TRBJ2-3, with TRBD1 matching over 8 bases. Trimming took 6 bases from V and 4 from J; bases not matched to a gene: 9. The CDR3 totals 15 residues. Germline V CDR1 and CDR2: LNHDA, SQIVND (reference sequence). CDR3 coding DNA: TGTGCCAGTAGAAGCCCAGGGGGCAAATCAGATACGCAGTATTTT. This sequence encodes CASRSPGGKSDTQYF.

This rearrangement joins TRBV9 to TRBJ1-2; 10 bases fit TRBD1. CDR1 and CDR2 from the germline V gene are SGDLS and YYNGEE. This CDR3 has 18 residues. J gave up 4 bases and V 4 bases, and 16 bases lay outside the gene matches. The CDR3 sequence: CASSPRDRGGLEAYGYTF. The CDR3 region has the DNA TGTGCCAGCAGCCCCAGGGACAGGGGAGGACTCGAAGCCTATGGCTACACCTTC.

This clone appeared once. This chain links TRBV27 with TRBJ1-1, with D hard to call. The germline V gene encodes CDR1 MNHEY and CDR2 SMNVEV (reference sequence). This CDR3 region has 13 residues. Trimming stripped 6 bases from V and 3 bases from J, with 11 bases between. CDR3 amino acids: CASRRNGDTEAFF. As DNA, the CDR3 is TGTGCCAGCAGGCGTAACGGAGACACTGAAGCTTTCTTT.

This chain connects TRBV7-9 to TRBJ1-1; D unclear. Germline V gene sequence: CDR1 SEHNR, CDR2 FQNEAQ (reference sequence). Trimming left V 1 base short and J 3 bases short, with 15 bases between. The CDR3 runs to 16 residues. Written as DNA, the CDR3 is TGTGCCAGCAGCTTAGGCTTAGGTGGGGTGTACACTGAAGCTTTCTTT. This gives the protein CASSLGLGGVYTEAFF.

The rearrangement joins TRBV19 to TRBJ1-5, with TRBD1 matching 9 bases. Germline V gene sequence: CDR1 LNHDA, CDR2 SQIVND (reference sequence). V was clipped by 6 bases and J by 0 bases; unmatched bases: 6. The CDR3 sequence is 16 residues long. The DNA for the CDR3 is TGTGCCAGTAGGCAGTGGACAGGGGATAGCAATCAGCCCCAGCATTTT. Protein sequence: CASRQWTGDSNQPQHF.

This clone was seen more than once but under ten times. The chain is built from TRBV7-2 and TRBJ1-2; 8 bases line up with TRBD1. CDR3 length equals 15 residues. In germline, CDR1 is SGHTA, CDR2 FQGNSA. V lost 4 bases and J lost 12; bases outside the gene matches: 16. CDR3 DNA sequence: TGTGCCAGCAGCTCACTAGGACAGGGAACCTTGGTGGACACCTTC. Residues: CASSSLGQGTLVDTF.

The gene calls are TRBV7-3 and TRBJ2-7; the D gene could be TRBD1 or TRBD2 (6 bases each). V was shortened by 2 bases and J by 2 bases, with 13 bases between the two germline ends. Germline CDR1 SGHTA, CDR2 FQGTGA. The CDR3 spans 15 residues. CDR3 amino acids: CASSLSGGAPYEQYF. The CDR3 DNA reads TGTGCCAGCAGCTTATCCGGGGGCGCCCCCTACGAGCAGTACTTC.